This record looks at one TCR beta chain sequence and its context. Its antigen is currently unknown. Clones were read by immunoSEQ multiplex PCR, and TCRdb kept only the in-frame ones, dropping some. This table holds 130,000 to 150,000 clones, just over 85% found once. V was cut by 2 bases and J by 5 bases, with 15 bases left in between. Germline V gene lookup returns CDR1 GTSNPN and CDR2 SVGIG (reference sequence). The CDR3 covers 14 residues. The data were taken from a study of T cell responses to AZD1222 COVID-19 vaccine. Study-level findings and limits: Repertoires were obtained only post-peak T cell response. The sample set comprised mostly white British donors with more females, and clonal diversity was possibly underestimated.

Timing groups of about 4 and about 12 weeks for second doses were pooled. V and J are TRBV30 and TRBJ2-5, with D unresolved. The sequencing used peripheral blood, collected 28 days after the second AZD1222 dose. This clonotype originated in an adult who received the AZD1222 COVID-19 vaccine. CDR3 nucleotides: TGTGCCTGGAGTAGCAGCGATTACGGGGAGACCCAGTACTTC. Its protein product is CAWSSSDYGETQYF. The whole variable domain, filled in from reference TRBV30 and TRBJ2-5, reads SQTIHQWPATLVQPVGSPLSLECTVEGTSNPNLYWYRQAAGRGLQLLFYSVGIGQISSEVPQNLSASRPQDRQFILSSKKLLLSDSGFYLCAWSSSDYGETQYFGPGTRLLVL.